One and the same sample provided the 9 T cell receptor beta chains below, sequenced in a study of blood T cell repertoires in COVID-19. Measured with immunoSEQ multiplex PCR; TCRdb has only the in-frame clones, and not every one. The sample yields around 99,000 clones, approximately 88% seen once. The sequencing input was peripheral blood. These receptors originate from a man aged 45-65 years with active or convalescent COVID-19.

The rearrangement uses TRBV5-1 and TRBJ2-5, with D maybe TRBD1 (5 bases). In germline, CDR1 is SGHRS, CDR2 YFSETQ. V was cut by 0 bases and J by 5 bases, with 14 bases left in between. This CDR3 is 15 amino acids long. The CDR3 sequence is CASSLEGFRTETQYF. The CDR3 region has the DNA TGCGCCAGCAGCTTGGAGGGGTTTAGAACGGAGACCCAGTACTTC.

V is TRBV29-1 and J is TRBJ1-2, with a weak D call TRBD1 (5 bases). Germline CDR1 and CDR2: SQVTM and ANQGSEA. Trimming took 7 bases from V and 4 from J, leaving 19 bases between them. This CDR3 region has 14 residues. The CDR3, as DNA: TGCAGCGCCCGGGGAAGGGGACTAAGCTATGGCTACACCTTC. Amino acid sequence: CSARGRGLSYGYTF.

The genes are TRBV15 and TRBJ2-5, with 7 bases lining up with TRBD2. This CDR3 is 15 amino acids long. The germline V gene encodes CDR1 LNHNV and CDR2 YYDKDF (reference sequence). V lost 3 bases, J lost 3 bases, and 7 bases stayed unmatched. The CDR3: CATSRFGEGKETQYF. The CDR3 nucleotides read TGTGCCACCAGCAGGTTCGGGGAGGGGAAAGAGACCCAGTACTTC.

In DNA, the CDR3 is TGTGCCAGCAGCCGAAGGGAGGGTATCGATAATTCACCCCTCCACTTT. As protein: CASSRREGIDNSPLHF. The V gene is TRBV14, the J gene TRBJ1-6, with no clear D. This CDR3 has 16 amino acids. The germline CDR1 and CDR2 sequences are SGHDN and FVKESK. Between the trimmed V and J ends, which lost 4 bases and 5 bases, there was a span of 15 bases.

This chain uses TRBV11-2 with TRBJ1-4, with 11 bases matching TRBD1. J lost 8 bases, V lost 3 bases, and 2 bases had no gene match. Per germline, CDR1 SGHAT and CDR2 FQNNGV. The CDR3 spans 14 residues. CDR3 protein: CASSLDRGHEKLFF. CDR3 nucleotides: TGTGCCAGCAGCTTGGACAGGGGGCACGAAAAACTGTTTTTT.

The chain uses TRBV5-1 and TRBJ2-7, with 8 bases matching TRBD1. CDR1 SGHRS and CDR2 YFSETQ come from the germline V gene. The CDR3 has 15 residues. J was trimmed by 3 bases and V by 1 base; bases with no gene match: 6. DNA for the CDR3: TGCGCCAGCAGCTTGAGGACCGGACAGGGCTACGAGCAGTACTTC. Translation: CASSLRTGQGYEQYF.

The chain uses TRBV28 and TRBJ1-1; no firm D call. Germline values: CDR1 MDHEN, CDR2 SYDVKM. The CDR3 length is 12 residues. V was cut by 7 bases and J by 5 bases, with 11 bases left in between. The CDR3 protein is CASTIPETEAFF. In DNA form, the CDR3 reads TGTGCCAGCACCATTCCGGAGACTGAAGCTTTCTTT.

V gene TRBV11-2 combines with J gene TRBJ1-5; TRBD1 might be the D (6 bases). The germline V gene has CDR1 SGHAT and CDR2 FQNNGV. The CDR3 consists of 13 residues. Trimming took 5 bases from V and 4 from J, leaving 9 bases between them. The DNA of the CDR3 is TGTGCCAGCAGCCCCAGGGGTAATCAGCCCCAGCATTTT. It is translated as CASSPRGNQPQHF.

The chain uses TRBV4-1 and TRBJ2-2, with a possible D match to TRBD1 (6 bases). V was trimmed by 3 bases and J by 3 bases, leaving 17 bases between them. Germline CDR1 is MGHRA and CDR2 is YSYEKL. The CDR3 contains 17 residues. The CDR3 here is CASSHTNRASDTGELFF. Written as DNA, the CDR3 is TGCGCCAGCAGCCATACCAACAGGGCGTCGGACACCGGGGAGCTGTTTTTT.